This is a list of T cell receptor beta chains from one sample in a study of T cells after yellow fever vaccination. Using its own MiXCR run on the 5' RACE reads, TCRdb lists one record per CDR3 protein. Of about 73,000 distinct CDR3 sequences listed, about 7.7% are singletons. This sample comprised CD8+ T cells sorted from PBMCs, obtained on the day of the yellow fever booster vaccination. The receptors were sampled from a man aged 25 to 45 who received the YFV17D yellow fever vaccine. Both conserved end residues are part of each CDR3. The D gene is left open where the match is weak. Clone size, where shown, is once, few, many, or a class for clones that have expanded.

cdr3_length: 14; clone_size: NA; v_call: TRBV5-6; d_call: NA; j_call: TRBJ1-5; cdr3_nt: TGTGCCAGCAGCTTGGAGGCAGGGAGCCAGCCCCAGCATTTT; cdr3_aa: CASSLEAGSQPQHF
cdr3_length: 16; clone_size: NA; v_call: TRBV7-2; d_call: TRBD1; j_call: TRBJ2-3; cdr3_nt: TGTGCCAGCAGCTCCCAGGGGGTAAGGATCCCAGATACGCAGTATTTT; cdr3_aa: CASSSQGVRIPDTQYF
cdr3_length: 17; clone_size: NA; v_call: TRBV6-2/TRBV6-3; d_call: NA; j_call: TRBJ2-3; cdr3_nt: TGTGCCAGCAGTTTTACGAGACTAGAAGGCCCCACAGATACGCAGTATTTT; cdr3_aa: CASSFTRLEGPTDTQYF
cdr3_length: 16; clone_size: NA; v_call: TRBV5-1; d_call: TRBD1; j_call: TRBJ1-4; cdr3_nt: TGCGCCAGCAGCTCAATGTCCGGGACAGGGGATGAAAAACTGTTTTTT; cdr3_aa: CASSSMSGTGDEKLFF
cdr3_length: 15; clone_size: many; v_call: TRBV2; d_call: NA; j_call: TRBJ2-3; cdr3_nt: TGTGCCAGCAGTGACGTGGACAGAAGCACAGATACGCAGTATTTT; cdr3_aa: CASSDVDRSTDTQYF
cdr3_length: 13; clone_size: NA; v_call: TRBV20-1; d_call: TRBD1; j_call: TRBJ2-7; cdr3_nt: TGCAGTGGCGGGACAGGGGAATTCTACGAGCAGTACTTC; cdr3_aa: CSGGTGEFYEQYF
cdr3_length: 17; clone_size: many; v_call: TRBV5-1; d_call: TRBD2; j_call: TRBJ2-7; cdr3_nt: TGCGCCAGCAGCTTGGAAATCTCCGCGGGAGGTTATTACGAGCAGTACTTC; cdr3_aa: CASSLEISAGGYYEQYF
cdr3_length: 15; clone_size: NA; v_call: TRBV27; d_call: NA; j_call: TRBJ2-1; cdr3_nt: TGTGCCAGCAGTTCGGGGGGGACAGGGCATAATGAGCAGTTCTTC; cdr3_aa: CASSSGGTGHNEQFF
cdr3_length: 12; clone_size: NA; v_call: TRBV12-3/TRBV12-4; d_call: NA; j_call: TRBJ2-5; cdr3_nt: TGTGCCAGCAGTTTGTCCACAGAGACCCAGTACTTC; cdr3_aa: CASSLSTETQYF
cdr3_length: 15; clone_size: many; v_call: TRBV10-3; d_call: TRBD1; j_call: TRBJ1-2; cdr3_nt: TGTGCCATCAGCATTGGACAGGATCCCCCCTATGGCTACACCTTC; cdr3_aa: CAISIGQDPPYGYTF
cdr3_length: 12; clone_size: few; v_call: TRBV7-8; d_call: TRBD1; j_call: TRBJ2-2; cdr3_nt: TGTGCCAGCAGCGAGACAGGGGAGGAGCTGTTTTTT; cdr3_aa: CASSETGEELFF
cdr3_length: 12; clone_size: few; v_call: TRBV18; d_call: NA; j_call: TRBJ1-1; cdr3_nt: TGTGCCAGCACCCGGGTGGAGACTGAAGCTTTCTTT; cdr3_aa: CASTRVETEAFF
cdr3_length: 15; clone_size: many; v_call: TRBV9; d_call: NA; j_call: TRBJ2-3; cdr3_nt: TGTGCCAGCAGCGTAGAGAGGACCGGACGGGATACGCAGTATTTT; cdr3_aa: CASSVERTGRDTQYF
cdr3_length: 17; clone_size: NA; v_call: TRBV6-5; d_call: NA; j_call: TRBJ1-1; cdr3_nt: TGTGCCAGCAGTTACGGTCTAAGACAGAACTTCAACACTGAAGCTTTCTTT; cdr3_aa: CASSYGLRQNFNTEAFF
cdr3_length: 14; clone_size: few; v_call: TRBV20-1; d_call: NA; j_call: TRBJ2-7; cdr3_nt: TGCAGTGCCGGCACGGCGAATAGCTCCTACGAGCAGTACTTC; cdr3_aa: CSAGTANSSYEQYF
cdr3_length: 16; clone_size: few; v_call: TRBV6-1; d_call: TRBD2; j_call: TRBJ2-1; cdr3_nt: TGTGCCAGCAGCTCCGACTTAGCGGGAATCCGATCGGGTCAGTTCTTC; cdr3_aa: CASSSDLAGIRSGQFF
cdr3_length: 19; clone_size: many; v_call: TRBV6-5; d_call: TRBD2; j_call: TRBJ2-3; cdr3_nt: TGTGCCAGCAGTTACCGGCACCCGGGACTAGCGGGGGGCACAGATACGCAGTATTTT; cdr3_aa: CASSYRHPGLAGGTDTQYF
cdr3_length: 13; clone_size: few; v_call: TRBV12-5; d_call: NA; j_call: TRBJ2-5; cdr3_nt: TGTGCTAGTGGTTTGACAGGGAAAGAGACCCAGTACTTC; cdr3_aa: CASGLTGKETQYF
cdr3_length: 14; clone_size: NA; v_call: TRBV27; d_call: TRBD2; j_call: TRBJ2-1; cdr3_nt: TGTGCCAGCACTACGACTAGCGGGGGGAATGAGCAGTTCTTC; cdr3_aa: CASTTTSGGNEQFF
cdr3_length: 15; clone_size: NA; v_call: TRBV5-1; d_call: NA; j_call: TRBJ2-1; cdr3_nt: TGCGCCAGCAGCTTGATCTCCTCGCCCTACAATGAGCAGTTCTTC; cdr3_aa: CASSLISSPYNEQFF
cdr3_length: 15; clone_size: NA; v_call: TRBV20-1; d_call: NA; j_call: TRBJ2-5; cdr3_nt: TGCAGTACTGAGAACGGAGCCTCTACAAAAGAGACCCAGTACTTC; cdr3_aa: CSTENGASTKETQYF
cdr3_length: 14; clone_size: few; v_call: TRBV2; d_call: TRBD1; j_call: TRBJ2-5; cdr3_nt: TGTGCCAGCAGTGCCTTCGGACAGGGGGAGACCCAGTACTTC; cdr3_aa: CASSAFGQGETQYF
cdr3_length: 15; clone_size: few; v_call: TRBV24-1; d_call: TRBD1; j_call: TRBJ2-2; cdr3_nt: TGTGCCACCACCGCTGGGACAGCTAACACCGGGGAGCTGTTTTTT; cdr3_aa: CATTAGTANTGELFF
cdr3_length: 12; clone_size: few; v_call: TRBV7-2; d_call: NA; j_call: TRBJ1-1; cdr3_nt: TGTGCCAGCAGCTTGCGAGATCCTGAAGCTTTCTTT; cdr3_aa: CASSLRDPEAFF
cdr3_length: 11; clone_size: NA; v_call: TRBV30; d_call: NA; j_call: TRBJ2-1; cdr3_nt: TGTGCCTGGGGGCTCGGGGGTGAGCAGTTCTTC; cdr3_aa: CAWGLGGEQFF
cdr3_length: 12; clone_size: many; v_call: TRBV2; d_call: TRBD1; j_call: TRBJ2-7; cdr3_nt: TGTGCCAGCACTTGGGACAGGGCCGAGCAGTACTTC; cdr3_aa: CASTWDRAEQYF
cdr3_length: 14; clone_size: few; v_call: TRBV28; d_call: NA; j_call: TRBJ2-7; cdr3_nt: TGTGCCAGCAGCCAAATACTAGTTCCCTACGAGCAGTACTTC; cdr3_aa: CASSQILVPYEQYF
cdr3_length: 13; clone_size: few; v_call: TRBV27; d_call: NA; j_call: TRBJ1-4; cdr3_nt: TGTGCCAGCAGTGCGACAACTAATGAAAAACTGTTTTTT; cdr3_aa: CASSATTNEKLFF
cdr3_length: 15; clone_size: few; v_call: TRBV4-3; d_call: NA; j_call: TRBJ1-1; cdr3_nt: TGCGCCAGCAGCCAAGATCCCCAAGCGCCTCTTGAAGCTTTCTTT; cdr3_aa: CASSQDPQAPLEAFF
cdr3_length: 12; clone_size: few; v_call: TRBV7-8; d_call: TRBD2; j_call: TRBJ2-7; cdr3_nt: TGTGCCACGTTAGGGGAGGGTGGCGAGCAGTACTTC; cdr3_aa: CATLGEGGEQYF
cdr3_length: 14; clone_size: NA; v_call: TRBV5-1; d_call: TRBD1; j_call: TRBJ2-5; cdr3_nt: TGCGCCAGCAGCTGGACAGGCTACCAAGAGACCCAGTACTTC; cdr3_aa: CASSWTGYQETQYF
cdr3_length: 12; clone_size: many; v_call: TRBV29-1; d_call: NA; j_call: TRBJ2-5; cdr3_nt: TGCAGCGTTGAAGGGGGTGAAGAGACCCAGTACTTC; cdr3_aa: CSVEGGEETQYF
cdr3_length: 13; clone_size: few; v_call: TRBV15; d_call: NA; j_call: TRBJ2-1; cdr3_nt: TGTGCCACCTGCTCAGGGATGGACAATGAGCAGTTCTTC; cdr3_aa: CATCSGMDNEQFF
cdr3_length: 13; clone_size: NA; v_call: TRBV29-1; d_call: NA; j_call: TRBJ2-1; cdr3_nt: TGCAGCGCCAGAAACAGCTCCTACAATGAGCAGTTCTTC; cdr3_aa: CSARNSSYNEQFF
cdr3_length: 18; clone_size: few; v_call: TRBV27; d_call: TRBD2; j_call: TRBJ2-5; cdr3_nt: TGTGCCAGCAGTCAATACACATTAGCGGGAGGGCCCCCAGAGACCCAGTACTTC; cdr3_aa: CASSQYTLAGGPPETQYF
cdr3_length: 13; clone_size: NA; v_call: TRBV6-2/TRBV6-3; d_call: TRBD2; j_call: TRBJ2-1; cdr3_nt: TGTGCCAGCGCAGGAACGGCGGGGGGTGAGCAGTTCTTC; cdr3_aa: CASAGTAGGEQFF
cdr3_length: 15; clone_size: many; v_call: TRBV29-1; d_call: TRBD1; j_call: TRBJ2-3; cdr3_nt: TGCAGCGTTGAAGACCTACAGGGGAGAATAGATACGCAGTATTTT; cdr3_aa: CSVEDLQGRIDTQYF
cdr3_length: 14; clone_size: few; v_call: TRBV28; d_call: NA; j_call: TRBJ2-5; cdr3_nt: TGTGCCAGCAGTTTTGCCAACAGTCAGGAGACCCAGTACTTC; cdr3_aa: CASSFANSQETQYF
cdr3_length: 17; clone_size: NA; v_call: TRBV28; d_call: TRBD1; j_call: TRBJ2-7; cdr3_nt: TGTGCCAGCAGTCACGGACAGGGGCTAGTAGCAACCTACGAGCAGTACTTC; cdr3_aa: CASSHGQGLVATYEQYF
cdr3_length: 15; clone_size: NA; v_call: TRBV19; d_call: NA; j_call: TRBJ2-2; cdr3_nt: TGTGCCAGTAGTATAGATAGGGCTGACACCGGGGAGCTGTTTTTT; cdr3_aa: CASSIDRADTGELFF
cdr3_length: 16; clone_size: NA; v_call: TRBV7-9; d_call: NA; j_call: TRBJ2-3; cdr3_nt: TGTGCCAGCAGCCCTCGGGGGGCAGAGATCACAGATACGCAGTATTTT; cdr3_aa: CASSPRGAEITDTQYF
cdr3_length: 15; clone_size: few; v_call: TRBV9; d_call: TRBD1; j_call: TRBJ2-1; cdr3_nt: TGTGCCAGCAGCGGACAGGGTTGGGATTGGTATGAGCAGTTCTTC; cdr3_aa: CASSGQGWDWYEQFF
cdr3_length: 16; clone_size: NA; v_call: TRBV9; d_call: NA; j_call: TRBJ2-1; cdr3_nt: TGTGCCAGCAGCGTAGAAGGGGGGAGCTCCTACAATGAGCAGTTCTTC; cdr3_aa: CASSVEGGSSYNEQFF
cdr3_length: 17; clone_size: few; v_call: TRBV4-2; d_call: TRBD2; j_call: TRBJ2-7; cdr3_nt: TGTGCCAGCAGCCAAAACTACCCCCTAGCGGGGATCTACGAGCAGTACTTC; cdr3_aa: CASSQNYPLAGIYEQYF
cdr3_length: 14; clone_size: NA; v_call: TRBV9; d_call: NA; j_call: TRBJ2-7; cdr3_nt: TGTGCCAGCAGCGTAGGAGACAGGCTCTACGAGCAGTACTTC; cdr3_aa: CASSVGDRLYEQYF
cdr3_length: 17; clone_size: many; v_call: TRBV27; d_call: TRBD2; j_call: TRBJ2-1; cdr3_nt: TGTGCCAGCGGCGGGACTAGCGGGAGGTCGGCCTACAATGAGCAGTTCTTC; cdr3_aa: CASGGTSGRSAYNEQFF